What follows describes a single T cell receptor (beta chain). The antigen remains unidentified. One end of the junction is discordant with germline, which a read error may explain. The sample is drawn from a study of T-cell reconstitution after alpha-beta-depleted transplantation in children. Broader study findings: The study reportedly traced alpha-beta T cells about two months after transplant to several hundred expanded graft clones. Newly produced T cells mostly accounted for T-cell counts and diversity one year post-transplant.

Unique molecular identifiers were incorporated when the TCRbeta library was constructed. MiXCR, run by TCRdb on the PCR reads, gives a single entry per CDR3 protein. The sample records fewer than 700,000 distinct CDR3 sequences, approximately 12% being singletons. Germline V gene sequence: CDR1 SGHRS, CDR2 YFSETQ. The CDR3 sequence is 13 residues long. The chain is built from TRBV5-1 and TRBJ2-7, with a weak D call TRBD1 (6 bases). Sequencing used PBMCs, mostly from graft donor cells, obtained 360 days after TCRalphabeta/CD19-depleted stem cell transplant. The sequence was obtained from a male patient younger than 18 who had a stem cell transplant for acute myeloid leukemia, so the T cells may come from the graft donor. Here the CDR3 reads CASSLDPGAPMAF. CDR3 nucleotides: TGCGCCAGCAGCTTGGATCCAGGGGCTCCCATGGCCTTC.